This TCR beta chain came from a study of cytomegalovirus exposure and HLA in healthy donors. CDR3 length equals 15 residues. Germline loops: CDR1 SGHNT, CDR2 YENEEA. J was trimmed by 4 bases and V by 4 bases; bases with no gene match: 5. Assay used: immunoSEQ multiplex PCR; TCRdb lists only in-frame clones, some missing. This sample has approximately 210,000 clones; about 82% occur once, and the top ten carry roughly 1.6%. The TCR sequence derives from a woman aged 18-35 years in good health and CMV-seronegative. Sequencing input: PBMCs. This sequence joins TRBV11-3 and TRBJ2-1, with TRBD1 identical over 9 bases. The CDR3 region is CASSSGQGSYNEQFF. In DNA form, the CDR3 reads TGTGCCAGCAGCTCGGGACAGGGATCTTACAATGAGCAGTTCTTC.